The 30 T cell receptor beta chains listed next were all sequenced from one sample in a study of OX40 agonist ivuxolimab in advanced cancers. Sequencing was performed with immunoSEQ multiplex PCR; in TCRdb, only in-frame clones are kept and a portion is missing. Counted here are around 68,000 clones, approximately 89% occurring once; the ten biggest clones make up around 1%. The input for sequencing was CD4+ or CD8+ T cells sorted from blood, taken in a trial of the OX40 agonist ivuxolimab. These receptors were taken from an adult with an advanced solid tumor such as melanoma, head and neck, liver or kidney cancer.

V is TRBV11-2 and J is TRBJ1-4; D call uncertain. CDR3 length: 15 amino acids. V gave up 5 bases and J gave up 5 bases, with 15 bases separating them. The V gene's germline CDR1 is SGHAT and CDR2 FQNNGV. The CDR3 region is CASSQAMVGNEKLFF. The DNA for the CDR3 is TGTGCCAGCAGCCAAGCGATGGTGGGAAATGAAAAACTGTTTTTT.

This chain connects TRBV10-2 to TRBJ2-1, with 12 bases lining up with TRBD2. The CDR3 contains 14 residues. V lost 7 bases, J lost 7 bases, and 5 bases stayed unmatched. Germline loops: CDR1 WSHSY, CDR2 SAAADI. The CDR3 DNA reads as TGCGCCAGCACTAAGACTAGCGGGAGTAATGAGCAGTTCTTC. Residues: CASTKTSGSNEQFF.

This chain links TRBV10-3 with TRBJ2-5, with 10 bases aligning to TRBD2. This CDR3 comprises 16 residues. Trimming at V came to 4 bases and at J to 2 bases, leaving 7 bases not matched to a gene. From germline, CDR1 is ENHRY and CDR2 SYGVKD. CDR3 sequence: CAISVSSGRGQETQYF. The CDR3 DNA is TGTGCCATCAGTGTGTCCAGCGGGAGGGGGCAAGAGACCCAGTACTTC.

About this clone itself: The junction and the germline gene differ at one end; a read error may be behind it. V gene TRBV7-2 combines with J gene TRBJ2-1; D not certain. From germline, CDR1 is SGHTA and CDR2 FQGNSA. CDR3 length equals 15 residues. The CDR3 is CASSLEVAARNEQFF. The CDR3 coding sequence is TGTGCCAGCAGTTTAGAGGTGGCGGCACGCAATGAGCAGTTCTTC. The full variable domain, rest sourced from reference TRBV7-2 and TRBJ2-1, is GAGVSQSPSNKVTEKGKDVELRCDPISGHTALYWYRQSLGQGLEFLIYFQGNSAPDKSGLPSDRFSAERTGGSVSTLTIQRTQQEDSAVYLCASSLEVAARNEQFFGPGTRLTVL.

This chain links TRBV11-1 with TRBJ2-3; 13 positions match TRBD2. V shed 5 bases, J shed 3 bases, and the junction held 5 bases outside the gene matches. This CDR3 has 16 residues. Germline assignment: CDR1 SGHAT and CDR2 FQDESV (reference sequence). This CDR3 is CASSAGTSGETDTQYF. The CDR3 coding sequence is TGTGCCAGCAGCGCCGGGACTAGCGGGGAAACAGATACGCAGTATTTT.

The chain combines TRBV7-2 with TRBJ1-2, with unresolved D. The CDR3 loop spans 12 amino acids. V was clipped by 2 bases and J by 4 bases, with 5 bases between them. Looked up from germline, CDR1 is SGHTA and CDR2 is FQGNSA. The CDR3 loop is CASSLSLYGYTF. The CDR3 DNA follows: TGTGCCAGCAGCTTAAGTCTCTATGGCTACACCTTC. The full variable domain, in which reference TRBV7-2 and TRBJ1-2 provide the parts outside the CDR3, is GAGVSQSPSNKVTEKGKDVELRCDPISGHTALYWYRQSLGQGLEFLIYFQGNSAPDKSGLPSDRFSAERTGGSVSTLTIQRTQQEDSAVYLCASSLSLYGYTFGSGTRLTVV.

V gene TRBV2 combines with J gene TRBJ2-1; 8 positions agree with TRBD2. Germline V gene data show CDR1 as SNHLY and CDR2 as FYNNEI. This CDR3 spans 16 amino acids. The junction had 13 bases not matched to a gene; V was cut back by 7 bases and J by 5 bases. This CDR3 is CASTSGGGPGNNEQFF. In DNA, the CDR3 is TGTGCCAGCACCTCCGGGGGGGGCCCGGGCAACAATGAGCAGTTCTTC.

The chain couples TRBV29-1 to TRBJ2-1, with TRBD2 as a possible D gene (6 bases). The ends were cut back, 7 bases at V and 9 bases at J, with 19 bases in the middle. The CDR3 extends over 13 amino acids. Looked up from germline, CDR1 is SQVTM and CDR2 is ANQGSEA. The CDR3 reads CSAEGLRGGEQFF. DNA of the CDR3: TGCAGCGCCGAGGGACTGCGCGGCGGTGAGCAGTTCTTC.

V and J are TRBV5-1 and TRBJ2-7; D perhaps matches TRBD1 (6 bases). Germline CDR1 SGHRS, CDR2 YFSETQ. The CDR3 spans 15 residues. Trimming removed 4 bases from V and 0 bases from J, with 14 bases in between. The CDR3 DNA follows: TGCGCCAGCAGCCCCACAGGGACGAGCTCCTACGAGCAGTACTTC. Protein: CASSPTGTSSYEQYF.

This clone was detected only once. V gene TRBV5-3 combines with J gene TRBJ1-1; possible D gene TRBD1, 6 bases. TRBV5-3 is given ORF status, its function remaining uncertain. The CDR3 covers 17 residues. The ends were cut back, 1 base at V and 0 bases at J, with 16 bases in the middle. CDR3 DNA sequence: TGTGCCAGAAGCTTGAAGGGGGGACTAGTTGTGAACACTGAAGCTTTCTTT. This codes for CARSLKGGLVVNTEAFF.

The chain is built from TRBV7-9 and TRBJ1-4; D gene unclear. Trimming stripped 5 bases from V and 5 bases from J, with 12 bases between. The CDR3 length is 14 residues. Germline V gene data show CDR1 as SEHNR and CDR2 as FQNEAQ (reference sequence). Here the CDR3 DNA reads TGTGCCAGCAGCCCCCGGGGAGAGAATGAAAAACTGTTTTTT. It translates to CASSPRGENEKLFF.

In regard to this clone: In the same sample, other DNA sequences code for this CDR3. The chain is built from TRBV5-1 and TRBJ2-1; D is possibly TRBD1 (6 bases). CDR1 is SGHRS and CDR2 is YFSETQ in the germline V gene. Trimming cost V 0 bases and J 2 bases, with 9 bases left between them. There are 15 residues in the CDR3. Written as DNA, the CDR3 is TGCGCCAGCAGCTTGGTCGGGGACACCTACAATGAGCAGTTCTTC. It encodes CASSLVGDTYNEQFF. The full variable domain, rest sourced from reference TRBV5-1 and TRBJ2-1, is KAGVTQTPRYLIKTRGQQVTLSCSPISGHRSVSWYQQTPGQGLQFLFEYFSETQRNKGNFPGRFSGRQFSNSRSEMNVSTLELGDSALYLCASSLVGDTYNEQFFGPGTRLTVL.

The sample holds a few counts of this clone. The chain carries TRBV5-8 and TRBJ2-2; no clear D gene. The CDR3 loop spans 17 amino acids. Germline V gene lookup returns CDR1 SGHTS and CDR2 YDEGEE. The V gene lost 5 bases and the J gene lost 0 bases, with 17 bases spanning the gap. The CDR3 bases are TGTGCCAGCAGGAGGCGCTCCGGTCTCGCGAACACCGGGGAGCTGTTTTTT. Protein product: CASRRRSGLANTGELFF.

The rearrangement uses TRBV29-1 and TRBJ2-3; TRBD1 matches at 7 bases. This CDR3 contains 12 residues. CDR1 is SQVTM and CDR2 is ANQGSEA in the germline V gene. V was pared by 4 bases and J by 5 bases, with 3 bases of the junction left unmatched. The CDR3 nucleotides read TGCAGCGTTGTGACAGGGAAAGATACGCAGTATTTT. Translated, it gives CSVVTGKDTQYF.

J is TRBJ2-7 and V is TRBV7-6, with 7 bases aligning to TRBD2. The CDR3 is 16 amino acids. Trimming took 1 base from V and 0 from J; bases not matched to a gene: 6. CDR1 is SGHVS, CDR2 FNYEAQ, per germline. CDR3 DNA: TGTGCCAGCAGCTTAGGGGCCGGGACTACCTCCTACGAGCAGTACTTC. Its translation is CASSLGAGTTSYEQYF. The whole variable domain, remainder taken from reference TRBV7-6 and TRBJ2-7, is GAGVSQSPRYKVTKRGQDVALRCDPISGHVSLYWYRQALGQGPEFLTYFNYEAQQDKSGLPNDRFSAERPEGSISTLTIQRTEQRDSAMYRCASSLGAGTTSYEQYFGPGTRLTVT.

The genes are TRBV6-5 and TRBJ2-7; TRBD2 matches 7 bases. The CDR3 loop spans 12 amino acids. The germline V gene encodes CDR1 MNHEY and CDR2 SVGAGI. The V gene end was trimmed by 2 bases and the J gene end by 5 bases; junction bases not matched to a gene: 0. The CDR3 spells CASSYAGDEQYF. CDR3 nucleotides: TGTGCCAGCAGTTACGCGGGGGACGAGCAGTACTTC.

The rearrangement uses TRBV10-1 and TRBJ2-3, with 8 nucleotides matching TRBD2. The CDR3 spans 17 residues. The trim removed 2 bases at V and 0 bases at J, leaving 7 bases unmatched. CDR1 is WNHNN, CDR2 SYGVQD, per germline (reference sequence). CDR3 coding DNA: TGCGCCAGCAGTGAGGTCGGGGCGGGGGGCAGCACAGATACGCAGTATTTT. Its protein is CASSEVGAGGSTDTQYF.

This rearrangement joins TRBV6-1 to TRBJ1-4; tentative D call: TRBD1 (6 bases). CDR3 length: 12 residues. Trimming removed 6 bases at V and 8 bases at J, with 10 bases between. CDR1 and CDR2 from the germline V gene are MNHNS and SASEGT. CDR3 in DNA: TGTGCCAGCAGGAGGGGGGACGAAAAACTGTTTTTT. Translated: CASRRGDEKLFF.

This chain connects TRBV30 to TRBJ1-2; 8 bases are shared with TRBD1. The CDR3 extends over 15 amino acids. Losses at the gene ends were 1 base for V and 4 bases for J; bases not matched to a gene: 8. Germline CDR1 reads GTSNPN; CDR2 reads SVGIG (reference sequence). Here the CDR3 reads CAWSAGQGWGYGYTF. The CDR3, as DNA: TGTGCCTGGAGTGCAGGACAGGGCTGGGGCTATGGCTACACCTTC.

The V call is TRBV19, the J call TRBJ1-1; D is undetermined. Trimming removed 8 bases from V and 6 bases from J, with 16 bases in between. The CDR3 is made up of 13 amino acids. Germline CDR1 reads LNHDA; CDR2 reads SQIVND (reference sequence). CDR3 residues: CASVTRVGAEAFF. In DNA, the CDR3 is TGTGCCAGTGTGACACGGGTGGGCGCTGAAGCTTTCTTT.

V and J are TRBV16 and TRBJ1-5; D not certain. V lost 1 base and J lost 4, with 11 bases in between. This CDR3 is 15 amino acids long. CDR1 and CDR2 from the germline V gene are KGHSY and FQNENV. This CDR3 reads CASSQFRQPNQPQHF. The CDR3 bases are TGTGCCAGCAGCCAATTCAGGCAGCCAAATCAGCCCCAGCATTTT.

In the case of this clone: At the DNA level, this CDR3 is encoded by other sequences in the same sample as well. The rearrangement links TRBV7-3 to TRBJ2-3, with 11 bases matching TRBD2. Germline CDR1 is SGHTA and CDR2 is FQGTGA. The CDR3 runs 14 residues. V lost 5 bases, J lost 5 bases, and 3 bases stayed unmatched. The CDR3 spells CASSPGLAGDTQYF. In DNA, the CDR3 is TGTGCCAGCAGCCCTGGACTAGCGGGAGATACGCAGTATTTT.

The rearrangement uses TRBV30 and TRBJ2-5; 8 nucleotides match TRBD1. The trim removed 5 bases at V and 1 base at J, leaving 3 bases unmatched. This CDR3 is 13 amino acids long. Germline loops: CDR1 GTSNPN, CDR2 SVGIG (reference sequence). CDR3 sequence reads: CAWGQGFQETQYF. In nucleotides, the CDR3 is TGTGCCTGGGGACAGGGTTTCCAAGAGACCCAGTACTTC.

In this sample, this clone turned up once. The rearrangement links TRBV7-3 to TRBJ2-6; D gene ambiguous. The CDR3 is made up of 17 amino acids. Germline-derived CDR1 and CDR2 are SGHTA and FQGTGA. Trimming took off 2 bases at V and 2 bases at J, with 13 bases between the two ends. The CDR3 nucleotides read TGTGCCAGCAGCTTAGGAATAGGATTCACTGGGGCCAACGTCCTGACTTTC. Protein product: CASSLGIGFTGANVLTF.

The J gene is TRBJ2-7, the V gene TRBV5-1, with D possibly TRBD1 on 5 matching bases. Germline V lookup: CDR1 SGHRS, CDR2 YFSETQ. Trimming shortened V by 4 bases and J by 6 bases, and 11 bases separated the two germline ends. This CDR3 has 12 amino acids. CDR3 residues: CASSPQGAEQYF. The CDR3 region has the DNA TGCGCCAGCAGCCCCCAAGGGGCCGAGCAGTACTTC.

The V gene is TRBV7-6, the J gene TRBJ1-1, with a weak D call TRBD1 (5 bases). Looked up from germline, CDR1 is SGHVS and CDR2 is FNYEAQ. V was clipped by 2 bases and J by 2 bases, with 18 bases between them. There are 17 residues in the CDR3. The CDR3 DNA sequence: TGTGCCAGCAGCTTACTTATAGGGGCAGATAGTAACACTGAAGCTTTCTTT. Protein: CASSLLIGADSNTEAFF. Full variable domain (rest looked up from reference TRBV7-6 and TRBJ1-1): GAGVSQSPRYKVTKRGQDVALRCDPISGHVSLYWYRQALGQGPEFLTYFNYEAQQDKSGLPNDRFSAERPEGSISTLTIQRTEQRDSAMYRCASSLLIGADSNTEAFFGQGTRLTVV.

CDR3 in amino acids: CASSIKINTEAFF. CDR3 in DNA: TGTGCCAGTAGTATAAAGATTAACACTGAAGCTTTCTTT. The gene calls are TRBV19 and TRBJ1-1; D uncertain. This CDR3 region has 13 residues. CDR1 is LNHDA and CDR2 is SQIVND in the germline V gene (reference sequence). V lost 2 bases to trimming and J lost 2 bases, with 6 bases between them.

In DNA form, the CDR3 reads TGCAGCGTTGCTAGCGGGGAGTACGAGCAGTACTTC. This sequence encodes CSVASGEYEQYF. V is TRBV29-1 and J is TRBJ2-7; TRBD2 matches 9 bases. CDR1 is SQVTM, CDR2 ANQGSEA, per germline. The CDR3 covers 12 residues. The V segment lost 4 bases and the J segment 4 bases; nucleotides outside the gene matches: 2.

This chain links TRBV18 with TRBJ1-1, with D unclear. The CDR3 is made up of 16 amino acids. With 4 bases removed from V and 1 base from J, the gap between germline ends came to 16 bases. Looked up from germline, CDR1 is KGHSH and CDR2 is LQKENI. The CDR3 here is CASSRLREGRNTEAFF. CDR3 nucleotides: TGTGCCAGCTCACGACTGAGGGAAGGTAGGAACACTGAAGCTTTCTTT.

This clone appeared a few times. This chain connects TRBV5-1 to TRBJ1-4; D gene uncertain. Trimming took off 2 bases at V and 4 bases at J, with 9 bases between the two ends. Germline V gives CDR1 SGHRS, CDR2 YFSETQ. This CDR3 has 14 amino acids. DNA for the CDR3: TGCGCCAGCAGCTTTTCGCCGGGTAATGAAAAACTGTTTTTT. It codes for CASSFSPGNEKLFF.